This T cell receptor beta chain is from a study of graft-versus-host responses after intestinal transplantation. Background on the study: All recipients were transplanted with multivisceral, liver-intestinal, or isolated intestinal grafts.

The germline gives CDR1 ENHRY, CDR2 SYGVKD. The CDR3 loop spans 16 amino acids. V shed 3 bases and J shed 0 bases, with 12 bases lying between them. Profiled with immunoSEQ multiplex PCR; TCRdb holds only in-frame clones, not every one. The sample includes 90,000 to 100,000 clones, approximately 85% seen only once; the top ten take over 1.1%. V usage is TRBV10-3 and J usage is TRBJ1-5; D unresolved. Sequencing used PBMCs, obtained 255 days after intestinal transplant. The TCR comes from a human patient who received an intestinal transplant, so some T cells may come from the graft donor. DNA for the CDR3: TGTGCCATCAGTGACCCGGATGATTATAGCAATCAGCCCCAGCATTTT. Its translation: CAISDPDDYSNQPQHF.